Sequencing of this T cell receptor beta chain was carried out in a study of blood T cell repertoires in COVID-19. The overall study: Sources were T cells, B-cell-depleted T cells, or PBMCs; the material itself was cDNA or gDNA.

Source study methods: Reference gene primer amplification in the assay estimated nucleated cell counts. TCRdb keeps only in-frame clones here, not all; method: immunoSEQ multiplex PCR. The DNA was the basis for D and trimming; V, J and clone size are from that table. The sample lists some 350,000 clones, approximately 86% occurring once. The source of this sequence is a human donor in a cohort sampled during active COVID-19. Sequences were obtained from peripheral blood.

The CDR3 loop is CASSDGSQPNSPLHF. Written as DNA, the CDR3 is TGTGCCAGCAGTGATGGGAGCCAACCTAATTCACCCCTCCACTTT. This chain uses TRBV25-1 with TRBJ1-6, with no clear D. Per germline, CDR1 MGHDK and CDR2 SYGVNS. The CDR3 has 15 amino acids. Trimming stripped 3 bases from V and 6 bases from J, with 12 bases between.